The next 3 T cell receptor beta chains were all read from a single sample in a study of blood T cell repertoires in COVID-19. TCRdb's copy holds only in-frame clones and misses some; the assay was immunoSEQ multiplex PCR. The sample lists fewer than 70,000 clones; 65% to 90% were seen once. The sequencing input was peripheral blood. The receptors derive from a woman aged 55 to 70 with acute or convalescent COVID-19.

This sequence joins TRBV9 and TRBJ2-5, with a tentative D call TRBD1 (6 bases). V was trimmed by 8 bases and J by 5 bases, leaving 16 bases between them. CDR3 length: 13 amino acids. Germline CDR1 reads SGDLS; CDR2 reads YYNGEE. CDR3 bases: TGTGCCAGTCTAGGTGGGGGCCGGGAGACCCAGTACTTC. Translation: CASLGGGRETQYF.

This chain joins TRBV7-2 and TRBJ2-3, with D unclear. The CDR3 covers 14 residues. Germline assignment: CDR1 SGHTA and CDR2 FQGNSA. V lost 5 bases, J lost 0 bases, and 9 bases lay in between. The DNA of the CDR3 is TGTGCCAGCAGCCTGACTCCAAGCACAGATACGCAGTATTTT. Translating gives CASSLTPSTDTQYF.

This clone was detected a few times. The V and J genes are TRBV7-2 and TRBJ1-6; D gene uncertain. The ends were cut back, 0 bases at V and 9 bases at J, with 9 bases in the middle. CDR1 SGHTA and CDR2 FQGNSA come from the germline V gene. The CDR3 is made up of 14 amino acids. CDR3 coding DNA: TGTGCCAGCAGCTTAGCGGTGGCGGGTTCACCCCTCCACTTT. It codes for CASSLAVAGSPLHF.